This T cell receptor (beta chain) originates from a study of blood T cell repertoires in COVID-19. About the study: From T cells, B-cell-depleted T cells, or PBMCs came the material, which was cDNA or gDNA.

The CDR3 sequence is 16 residues long. V lost 1 base and J lost 7; bases outside the gene matches: 6. The germline gives CDR1 KGHSH, CDR2 LQKENI. Clones were sequenced by immunoSEQ multiplex PCR, and TCRdb holds only the in-frame ones, with some missing. This table holds approximately 260,000 clones, 85% to 90% found once. The genes are TRBV18 and TRBJ2-3; 12 positions match TRBD2. Sequenced: peripheral blood. The TCR originated in a woman in her thirties or forties with acute or convalescent COVID-19. CDR3: CASSPLSSGGAHTQYF. CDR3 DNA sequence: TGTGCCAGCTCACCACTGTCTAGCGGGGGGGCGCATACGCAGTATTTT.